A selection of T cell receptor beta chains follows, all from one sample in a study of blood T cell repertoires in COVID-19. Method: immunoSEQ multiplex PCR; TCRdb's copy keeps in-frame clones and lacks some. The data show about 47,000 clones, 75% to 90% seen once. Sequencing used peripheral blood. Source of these receptors: a human donor with acute or convalescent COVID-19. The donor label of this sample is uncertain. The CDR3 runs from the conserved cysteine through the conserved F or W. Each record gives: clone size, J gene, D gene, V gene, CDR3 protein, CDR3 DNA. The D gene is left open where the match is weak. Clone sizes are given selectively: once, few, many, or a class where the clone is expanded.

- | TRBJ2-1 | TRBD2 | TRBV12-5 | CASGPSGTSGLLGFF | TGTGCTAGTGGCCCCTCCGGGACTAGCGGGTTGTTGGGGTTCTTC
few | TRBJ2-7 | - | TRBV6-5 | CASSPGSYEQYF | TGTGCCAGCAGTCCAGGTTCCTACGAGCAGTACTTC
- | TRBJ2-5 | TRBD2 | TRBV7-3 | CASSSSGLEIETQYF | TGTGCCAGCAGCTCCTCGGGACTAGAGATTGAGACCCAGTACTTC
- | TRBJ2-3 | TRBD2 | TRBV6-6 | CASRGLAGAADTQYF | TGTGCCAGCAGAGGACTAGCGGGAGCGGCAGATACGCAGTATTTT
- | TRBJ1-6 | TRBD1 | TRBV19 | CASSQGGGNSPLHF | TGTGCCAGTAGCCAGGGGGGCGGCAATTCACCCCTCCACTTT
- | TRBJ1-1 | - | TRBV29-1 | CSTLRNENTEAFF | TGCAGCACCCTAAGAAACGAGAACACTGAAGCTTTCTTT
- | TRBJ2-1 | - | TRBV7-2 | CASSLTYASSNEQFF | TGTGCCAGCAGCTTAACTTATGCTAGTAGTAATGAGCAGTTCTTC
- | TRBJ1-5 | - | TRBV30 | CALRQAGNQPQHF | TGTGCCTTACGACAGGCCGGCAATCAGCCCCAGCATTTT
- | TRBJ2-6 | - | TRBV15 | CATSRGANSGANVLTF | TGTGCCACCAGCAGAGGGGCTAACTCTGGTGCCAACGTCCTGACTTTC
- | TRBJ2-3 | - | TRBV7-2 | CASSLAGQRVIDTQYF | TGTGCCAGCAGCTTAGCGGGTCAGCGGGTTATAGATACGCAGTATTTT
- | TRBJ1-1 | - | TRBV6-5 | CASRDRINTEAFF | TGTGCCAGCAGAGACAGAATAAACACTGAAGCTTTCTTT